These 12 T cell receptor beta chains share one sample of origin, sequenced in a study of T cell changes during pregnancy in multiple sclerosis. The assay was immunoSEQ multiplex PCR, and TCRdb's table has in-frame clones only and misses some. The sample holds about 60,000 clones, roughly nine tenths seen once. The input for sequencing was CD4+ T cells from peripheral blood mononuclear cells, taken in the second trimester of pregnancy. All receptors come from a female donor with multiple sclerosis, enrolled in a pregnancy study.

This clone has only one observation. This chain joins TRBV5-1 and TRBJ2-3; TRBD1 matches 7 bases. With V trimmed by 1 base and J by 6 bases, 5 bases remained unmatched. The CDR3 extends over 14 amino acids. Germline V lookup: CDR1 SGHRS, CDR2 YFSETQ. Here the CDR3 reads CASSLSTGQDTQYF. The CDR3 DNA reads TGCGCCAGCAGCTTGTCGACAGGGCAGGATACGCAGTATTTT.

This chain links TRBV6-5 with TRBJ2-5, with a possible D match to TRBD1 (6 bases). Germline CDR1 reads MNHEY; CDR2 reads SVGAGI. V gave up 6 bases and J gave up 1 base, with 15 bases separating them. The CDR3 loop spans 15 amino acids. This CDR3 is CASSHPRGGQETQYF. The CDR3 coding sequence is TGTGCCAGCAGCCACCCCAGGGGCGGCCAAGAGACCCAGTACTTC.

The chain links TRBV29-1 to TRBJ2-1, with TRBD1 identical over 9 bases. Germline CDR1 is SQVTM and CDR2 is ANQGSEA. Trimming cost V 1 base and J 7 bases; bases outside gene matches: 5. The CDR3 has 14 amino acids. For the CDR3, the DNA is TGCAGCGTTGAAGGACAGGGGGGGATTAATGAGCAGTTCTTC. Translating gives CSVEGQGGINEQFF.

The DNA for the CDR3 is TGTGCCAGCAGTTCGACAGGGGAGAGGGAAAAACTGTTTTTT. Protein product: CASSSTGEREKLFF. V and J are TRBV28 and TRBJ1-4; 8 bases agree with TRBD1. The CDR3 runs 14 residues. V shed 4 bases and J 8 bases; nucleotides not matched to a gene: 6. CDR1 MDHEN and CDR2 SYDVKM come from the germline V gene.

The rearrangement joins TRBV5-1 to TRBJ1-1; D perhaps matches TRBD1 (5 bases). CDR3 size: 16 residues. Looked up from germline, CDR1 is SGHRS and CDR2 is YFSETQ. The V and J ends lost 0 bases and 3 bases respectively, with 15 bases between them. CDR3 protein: CASSLVGGGGHTEAFF. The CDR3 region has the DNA TGCGCCAGCAGCTTGGTCGGGGGAGGTGGGCACACTGAAGCTTTCTTT. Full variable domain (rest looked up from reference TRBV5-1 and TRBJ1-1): KAGVTQTPRYLIKTRGQQVTLSCSPISGHRSVSWYQQTPGQGLQFLFEYFSETQRNKGNFPGRFSGRQFSNSRSEMNVSTLELGDSALYLCASSLVGGGGHTEAFFGQGTRLTVV.

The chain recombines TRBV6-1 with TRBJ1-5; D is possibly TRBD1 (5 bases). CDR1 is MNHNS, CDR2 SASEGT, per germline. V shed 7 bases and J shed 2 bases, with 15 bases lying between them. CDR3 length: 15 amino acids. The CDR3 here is CASTWGTTGNQPQHF. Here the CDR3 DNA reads TGTGCCAGCACGTGGGGCACTACGGGCAATCAGCCCCAGCATTTT.

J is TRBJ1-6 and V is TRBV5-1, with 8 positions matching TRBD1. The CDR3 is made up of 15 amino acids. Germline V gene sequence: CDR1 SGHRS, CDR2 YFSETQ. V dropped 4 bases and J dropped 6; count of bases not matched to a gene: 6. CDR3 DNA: TGCGCCAGCAGCCCAGGGGGCTTGATTAATTCACCCCTCCACTTT. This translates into CASSPGGLINSPLHF.

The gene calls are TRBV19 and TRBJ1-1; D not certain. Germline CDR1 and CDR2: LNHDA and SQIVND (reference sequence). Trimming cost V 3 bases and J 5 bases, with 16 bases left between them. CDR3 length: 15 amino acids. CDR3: CASSMKRGFGTEAFF. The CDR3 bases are TGTGCCAGTAGTATGAAGCGGGGTTTCGGGACTGAAGCTTTCTTT.

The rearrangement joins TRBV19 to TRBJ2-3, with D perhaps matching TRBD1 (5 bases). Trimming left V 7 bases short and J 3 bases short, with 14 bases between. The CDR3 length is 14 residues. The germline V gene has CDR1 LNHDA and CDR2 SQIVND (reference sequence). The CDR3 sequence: CASNRGVGTDTQYF. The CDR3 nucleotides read TGTGCCAGTAATAGGGGTGTAGGAACAGATACGCAGTATTTT.

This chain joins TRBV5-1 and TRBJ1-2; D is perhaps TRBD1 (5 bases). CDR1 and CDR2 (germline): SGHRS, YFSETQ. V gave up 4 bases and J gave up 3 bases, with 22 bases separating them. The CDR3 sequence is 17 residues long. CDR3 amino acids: CASSRWGGTMQDYGYTF. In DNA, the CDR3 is TGCGCCAGCAGCCGGTGGGGGGGGACTATGCAGGACTATGGCTACACCTTC.

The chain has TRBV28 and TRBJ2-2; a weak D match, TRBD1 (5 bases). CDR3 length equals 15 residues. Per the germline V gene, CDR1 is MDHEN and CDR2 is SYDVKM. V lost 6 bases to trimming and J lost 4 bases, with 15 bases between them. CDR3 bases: TGTGCCAGCAGCCCCTCTACAGGAGTCACCGGGGAGCTGTTTTTT. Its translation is CASSPSTGVTGELFF.

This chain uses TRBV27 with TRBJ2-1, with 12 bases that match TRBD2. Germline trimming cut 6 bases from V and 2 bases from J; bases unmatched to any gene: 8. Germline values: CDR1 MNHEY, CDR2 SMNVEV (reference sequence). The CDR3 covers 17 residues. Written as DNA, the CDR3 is TGTGCCAGCAGCCCGCGCGGACTAGCGGGACCCTACAATGAGCAGTTCTTC. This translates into CASSPRGLAGPYNEQFF.